This entry is about one TCR beta chain. Its antigen is unknown. These data are taken from a study of shared clonotypes between healthy human individuals. Whole-study findings and limits: Exclusively blood specimens were collected; tissue repertoires likely differ.

V lost 3 bases and J lost 8; bases outside the gene matches: 8. CDR3 size: 14 residues. The germline gives CDR1 SNHLY, CDR2 FYNNEI. Clones were read by immunoSEQ multiplex PCR, and TCRdb kept only the in-frame ones, dropping some. This table holds some 2.4 million clones, over 85% found once. Splitting the CD4+ cells yielded a CD45RA+ naive subset and a CD45RA-negative memory subset. The sequencing sample was made of naive CD4+ T cells from PBMCs. Stated subset: CD45RA+ positively selected. The TCR sequence derives from a man aged 18 to 30 in good health. Some clones in this sample may be carry-over from other donors' samples. The V and J genes are TRBV2 and TRBJ1-2; 8 nucleotides agree with TRBD1. CDR3 sequence: CASSDRQGALGYTF. CDR3 DNA: TGTGCCAGCAGTGATCGTCAGGGGGCTTTGGGCTACACCTTC.